This T cell receptor (delta chain) emerged from a study of Vγ9Vδ2 T cells in congenital toxoplasmosis (dated by TCRdb to 2020 to 2023). Study-wide context: Congenital toxoplasmosis was diagnosed using IgG, IgM and IgA serology, Western blot and an in-house interferon-gamma release assay. The study compared gamma and delta chain CDR3 repertoires of sorted blood gammadelta T cells between congenitally T. gondii-infected and uninfected infants. Sequencing of the repertoires was done on samples from infants at two time points: 2 months after birth and 1 year of age. At 2 months, TCR sequencing included roughly five infected and around ten uninfected infants, and at 1 year it included 3 infected and 4 uninfected infants. Study-wide conclusions, independent of this receptor: Two months was the earliest age with enough suitable sample material for TCR repertoire analysis, so newborn repertoires were not sequenced. At 1 year of age, repertoire differences between infected and uninfected infants were less clear than at 2 months. Both infected and uninfected infants showed a high prevalence of a public TRGV9 clonotype. At 2 months, infected infants appeared to have fewer N additions in TRGV9 and TRDV2 CDR3s than uninfected infants, particularly in TRDV2-TRDJ1 sequences. Germline-encoded fetal-type TRDV2 CDR3 sequences seemed to be more prevalent in infected than in uninfected approximately 2-month-old infants, with an in utero expansion footprint being suggested.

This clone came up a few times. The specificity of this receptor is unknown. No base quality values were provided; no much bigger clone lies one nucleotide off. The same treatment, using spiramycin and/or pyrimethamine plus sulfadiazine plus folinic acid, was given to mothers of both infected and uninfected infants. All infants, infected and uninfected, were born by term delivery after more than 37 weeks of gestation. Approximately 0.92 mL of blood was processed into PBMCs by Lymphoprep gradient centrifugation, after which the PBMCs were cryopreserved in liquid nitrogen and shipped to Belgium. After thawing, PBMCs were labeled with Zombie NIR viability dye and stained with CD3, TCR gammadelta, Vgamma9 and Vdelta2 antibodies. Sorting of CD3+ TCRgammadelta+ T cells was performed on a FACSAria III, reaching a mean purity of about 98%. For each sample, RNA was extracted from around 10,000 sorted gammadelta T cells with the RNeasy Micro Kit. Infants were born to mothers enrolled with primary T. gondii infection during pregnancy. Peripheral blood was collected from the infants at an outpatient microbiology and virology center in Pavia, Italy.

The germline V gene (reference sequence) yields TVYSNPD for CDR1 and GDNSRS for CDR2. Unmatched junction bases come to 17, with V trimmed by 5 bases and J by 5 bases. The CDR3 sequence holds 15 residues, the cysteine and phenylalanine included. Solely the CDR3 DNA is kept, with 45 bases framed from the first base. Template-switch reverse transcription with SuperScript II was used to generate cDNA, with TRGC- and TRDC-specific primers combined in a single tube. The TRGC primer was designed so that it would bind both of the constant genes TRGC1 and TRGC2. Amplification of TRG and TRD was done with the KAPA Real-Time Library Amplification Kit, and AMPure XP beads were used for purification between steps. Illumina sequencing adapters were added by index PCR using the Nextera XT Index Kit. TRG and TRD amplicons were sequenced on an Illumina MiSeq with the V2 300 kit, giving 150 bp paired-end reads. Concerning the study's data processing: Before any further analysis, FastQC version 0.11.8 was used to assess read quality. Reads were aligned against the TRG or TRD reference genes from GenBank, and CDR3 sequences were constructed using MiXCR version 3.0.3. MiXCR defaults were kept, except that TRDD gene segments were assembled using 3 rather than 5 consecutive nucleotides. VDJtools version 1.2.1 calculated N additions, CDR3 length, J segment length and clonotype sharing between samples. CDR3 sequences that were out of frame or contained stop codons were left out of the analysis. The overlap of infant repertoires with previously published Vgamma9Vdelta2 repertoires from fetal, cord blood and adult blood was compared. TCRdb reran clone calling on the public reads with CATT; rows sharing one DNA sequence were then combined. None of the V and J calls come from the authors' own analysis; TCRdb made them. The sample table holds around 490 delta-chain clones, of which 3.5% to 4.5% were seen once. The ten largest clones capture around 30% of the sample.

The chain was built from TRDV3 and TRDJ1, with 7 bases aligning to TRDD2. TCRdb supplies no J gene; here it was assigned by aligning the nucleotide sequence to germline. This sequence originates from a child under 10 years old born to a mother with Toxoplasma gondii infection during pregnancy, either congenitally infected or uninfected (not recorded which). The sample taken for sequencing was gamma-delta T cells from blood. The sequence in DNA is TGTGCCCAATTCCTACGTCCCTACTTTTCTGATAAACTCATCTTT. It codes for CAQFLRPYFSDKLIF.